This TCR beta chain was identified during a study of beta chain features in type 1 diabetes. The authors reverse transcribed all of the isolated RNA, so sequencing captured expressed TCRB transcripts. TCRdb keeps only in-frame clones here, not all; method: immunoSEQ multiplex PCR. Among about 660,000 clones, over 12% were seen once, and the ten largest hold just under 0.04%. Germline-derived CDR1 and CDR2 are MNHEY and SVGAGI. The CDR3 loop spans 14 amino acids. The germline V and J ends were trimmed by 10 bases and 4 bases, with 19 bases remaining between them. Via the markers CD45RO/CCR7/CD25/CD127/CD95/CD27, stem cell-like memory, regulatory, central memory and naive CD4+ cells were sorted. For this clone: The antigen is undetermined.

Study observations and caveats: Compared to healthy donors, patients appeared to have naive, central memory and Treg TCRB repertoires that were more alike. For Type 1 diabetes patients, all four CD4+ subsets carried TCRB CDR3s that were moderately but significantly shorter. HLA influence on TCRB rearrangement stayed unresolved here.

This sequence was found in a man between 18 and 29 years old with type 1 diabetes. Specimen: naive CD4+ T cells from blood. The chain has TRBV6-5 and TRBJ1-2; tentatively, D is TRBD1 (5 bases). CDR3 loop: CATLGRERAYGYTF. The CDR3 nucleotides are TGTGCCACCCTGGGACGGGAACGGGCCTATGGCTACACCTTC.